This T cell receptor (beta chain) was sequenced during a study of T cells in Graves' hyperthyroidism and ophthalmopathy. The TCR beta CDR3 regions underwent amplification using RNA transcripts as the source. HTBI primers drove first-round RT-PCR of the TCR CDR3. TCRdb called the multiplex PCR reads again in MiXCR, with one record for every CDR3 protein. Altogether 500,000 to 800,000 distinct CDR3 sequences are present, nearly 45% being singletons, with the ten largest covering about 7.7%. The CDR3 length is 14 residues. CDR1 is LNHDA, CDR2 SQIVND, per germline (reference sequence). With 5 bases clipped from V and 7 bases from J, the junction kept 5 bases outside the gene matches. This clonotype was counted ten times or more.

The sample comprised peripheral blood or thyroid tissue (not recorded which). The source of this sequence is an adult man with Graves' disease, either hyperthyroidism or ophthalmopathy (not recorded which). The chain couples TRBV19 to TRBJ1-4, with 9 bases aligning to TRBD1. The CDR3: CASSSGQGGEKLFF. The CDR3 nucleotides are TGTGCCAGTAGTTCGGGACAGGGTGGTGAAAAACTGTTTTTT.